This T cell receptor beta chain was observed in a study of cytomegalovirus exposure and HLA in healthy donors. Looked up from germline, CDR1 is KGHSH and CDR2 is LQKENI. The germline V and J ends were trimmed by 2 bases and 0 bases, with 11 bases remaining between them. CDR3 length equals 16 residues. Both 60 Vbeta primers and 13 Jbeta primers went into the PCR. The method was immunoSEQ multiplex PCR; TCRdb's version includes in-frame clones alone and lacks a portion of them. Its clone listing holds 65,000 to 95,000 clones. The chain links TRBV18 to TRBJ2-4; no firm D call. This clonotype originated in a female donor in good health and CMV-seropositive. Sequencing was performed on PBMCs. The CDR3 loop is CASSPSVLLAKNIQYF. The CDR3 coding sequence is TGTGCCAGCTCACCATCTGTACTCCTAGCCAAAAACATTCAGTACTTC.